This entry features one TCR beta chain sequence. The target antigen is unknown. Naive CD8 populations comprised CD45RO-negative cells positively selected for CCR7, excluding terminally differentiated effector memory CD45RA+ cells. The sample is drawn from a study of shared clonotypes between healthy human individuals. The overall study: Per donor, three plates held CD4 naive cells, three held CD4 memory, two held CD8 naive and one held CD8 memory.

V lost 3 bases to trimming and J lost 4 bases; unmatched junction nucleotides: 4. CDR1 MNHEY and CDR2 SMNVEV come from the germline V gene (reference sequence). There are 14 residues in the CDR3. Study conclusions and caveats: Memory subsets generally showed smaller estimated richness than naive subsets did. When compared with the clonotypes that were shared by all four sorted-subset donors, the non-shared clonotypes turned out to have lower generation probabilities. Sampling covered blood only; tissue repertoires likely differ.

Some clones are missing from TCRdb's copy, which holds only in-frame ones; the method was immunoSEQ multiplex PCR. The sample yields some 630,000 clones, approximately 96% seen once. The sequence derives from a woman in her thirties in good health. The rearrangement links TRBV27 to TRBJ2-3; 7 nucleotides align to TRBD1. Material: naive CD8+ T cells sorted from blood. The CDR3 nucleotides are TGTGCCAGCAGTTTTACAGGGGCTGCAGATACGCAGTATTTT. Its protein product is CASSFTGAADTQYF.